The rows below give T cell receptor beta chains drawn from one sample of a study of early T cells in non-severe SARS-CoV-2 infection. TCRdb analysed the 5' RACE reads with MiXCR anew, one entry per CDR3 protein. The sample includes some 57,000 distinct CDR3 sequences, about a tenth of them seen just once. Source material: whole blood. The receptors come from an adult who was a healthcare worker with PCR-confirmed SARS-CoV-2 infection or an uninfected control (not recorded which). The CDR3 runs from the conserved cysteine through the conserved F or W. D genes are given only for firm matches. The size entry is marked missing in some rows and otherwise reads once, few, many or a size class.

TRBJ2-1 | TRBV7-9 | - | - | TGTGCCAGCAGCTCGTGGGACACAGGAAACAATGAGCAGTTCTTC | CASSSWDTGNNEQFF
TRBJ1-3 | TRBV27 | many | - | TGTGCCAGCAGTTTCGCAGGCGGCGGAAACACCATATATTTT | CASSFAGGGNTIYF
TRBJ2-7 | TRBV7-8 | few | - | TGTGCCAGCAGCTCCCGAAGGGGGTCCTACGAGCAGTACTTC | CASSSRRGSYEQYF
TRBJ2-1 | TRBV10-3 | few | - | TGTGCCACGTCGGTAGCGGTTTCCCGAGGGGAGCAGTTCTTC | CATSVAVSRGEQFF
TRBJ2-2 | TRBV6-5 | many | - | TGTGCCAGCAGTACCTGGGAACAGGGAGCAAACTTAGTAGGGGAGCTGTTTTTT | CASSTWEQGANLVGELFF
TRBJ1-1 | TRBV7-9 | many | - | TGTGCCAGCAGCCCGCGGGGCGGGGGTAGCACTGAAGCTTTCTTT | CASSPRGGGSTEAFF
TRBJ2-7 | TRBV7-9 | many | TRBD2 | TGTGCCAGCAGCGCGTTAAGCGGGGGCGGGTACGAGCAGTACTTC | CASSALSGGGYEQYF
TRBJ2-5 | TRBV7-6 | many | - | TGTGCCAGCAGTATGGGACGCCGGTGGGAGACCCAGTACTTC | CASSMGRRWETQYF
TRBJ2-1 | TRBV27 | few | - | TGTGCCAGCAGTCGGGGGTTTGACTACGACAATGAGCAGTTCTTC | CASSRGFDYDNEQFF
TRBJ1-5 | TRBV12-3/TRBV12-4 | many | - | TGTGCCAGCAGTTTTGGGGGTATGCCCCAGCATTTT | CASSFGGMPQHF
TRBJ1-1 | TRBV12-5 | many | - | TGTGCTAGTGGCCGAGAAATGAACACTGAAGCTTTCTTT | CASGREMNTEAFF
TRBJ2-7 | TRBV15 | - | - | TGTGCCACCAGCAGCAGCTCCTACGAGCAGTACTTC | CATSSSSYEQYF
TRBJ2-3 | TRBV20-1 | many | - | TGCAGTGCTATCCGGGGGGCTTTGGATACGCAGTATTTT | CSAIRGALDTQYF
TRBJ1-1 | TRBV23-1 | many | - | TGCGCCAGCAGTCAAACGAAGGTGCACATTTTGAACACTGAAGCTTTCTTT | CASSQTKVHILNTEAFF
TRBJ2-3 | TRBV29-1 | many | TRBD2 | TGCAGCACTAGCGGGGGTGGAGATACGCAGTATTTT | CSTSGGGDTQYF
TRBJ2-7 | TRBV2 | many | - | TGTGCCAGCTCGGAAGCCGGGACGGCCTACGAGCAGTACTTC | CASSEAGTAYEQYF
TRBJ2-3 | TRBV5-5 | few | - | TGTGCCAGCAGCTTGGTGCCGAGCACAGATACGCAGTATTTT | CASSLVPSTDTQYF
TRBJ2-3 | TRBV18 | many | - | TGTGCCAGCTCACAAACCACCCGAGATACGCAGTATTTT | CASSQTTRDTQYF
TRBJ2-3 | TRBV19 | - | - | TGTGCCAGTGTGTTGGCGGGTACGCAGTATTTT | CASVLAGTQYF